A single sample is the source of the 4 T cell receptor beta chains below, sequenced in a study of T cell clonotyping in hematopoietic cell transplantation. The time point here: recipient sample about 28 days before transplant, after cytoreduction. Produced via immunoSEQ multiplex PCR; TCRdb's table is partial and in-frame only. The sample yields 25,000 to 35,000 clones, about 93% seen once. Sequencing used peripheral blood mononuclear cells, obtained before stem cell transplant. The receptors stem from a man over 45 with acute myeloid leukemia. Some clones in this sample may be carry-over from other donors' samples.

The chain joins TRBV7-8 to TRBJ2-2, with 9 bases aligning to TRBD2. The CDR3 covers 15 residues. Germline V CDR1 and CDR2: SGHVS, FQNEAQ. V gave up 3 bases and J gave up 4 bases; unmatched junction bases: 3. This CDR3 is CASSFSGRATGELFF. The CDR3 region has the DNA TGTGCCAGCAGCTTTAGCGGGAGAGCCACCGGGGAGCTGTTTTTT.

The CDR3 is CASSYPLSPLHF. The CDR3 bases are TGTGCCAGCAGTTACCCCCTTAGTCCCCTCCACTTT. The chain uses TRBV6-5 and TRBJ1-6; D unclear. The germline gives CDR1 MNHEY, CDR2 SVGAGI. CDR3 length: 12 amino acids. The ends were cut back, 2 bases at V and 13 bases at J, with 9 bases in the middle.

The CDR3 reads CASSPTAVPSYNEQFF. Here the CDR3 DNA reads TGTGCCAGCTCACCAACGGCGGTACCGTCCTACAATGAGCAGTTCTTC. The chain is built from TRBV18 and TRBJ2-1; no clear D. CDR3 length: 16 amino acids. Looked up from germline, CDR1 is KGHSH and CDR2 is LQKENI. The germline V and J ends were trimmed by 2 bases and 1 base, with 12 bases remaining between them.

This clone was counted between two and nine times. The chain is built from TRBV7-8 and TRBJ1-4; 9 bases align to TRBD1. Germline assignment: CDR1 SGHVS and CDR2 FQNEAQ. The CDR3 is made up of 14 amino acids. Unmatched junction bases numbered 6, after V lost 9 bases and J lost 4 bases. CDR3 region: CASTPGQGNEKLFF. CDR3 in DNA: TGTGCCAGTACTCCGGGACAGGGTAATGAAAAACTGTTTTTT.